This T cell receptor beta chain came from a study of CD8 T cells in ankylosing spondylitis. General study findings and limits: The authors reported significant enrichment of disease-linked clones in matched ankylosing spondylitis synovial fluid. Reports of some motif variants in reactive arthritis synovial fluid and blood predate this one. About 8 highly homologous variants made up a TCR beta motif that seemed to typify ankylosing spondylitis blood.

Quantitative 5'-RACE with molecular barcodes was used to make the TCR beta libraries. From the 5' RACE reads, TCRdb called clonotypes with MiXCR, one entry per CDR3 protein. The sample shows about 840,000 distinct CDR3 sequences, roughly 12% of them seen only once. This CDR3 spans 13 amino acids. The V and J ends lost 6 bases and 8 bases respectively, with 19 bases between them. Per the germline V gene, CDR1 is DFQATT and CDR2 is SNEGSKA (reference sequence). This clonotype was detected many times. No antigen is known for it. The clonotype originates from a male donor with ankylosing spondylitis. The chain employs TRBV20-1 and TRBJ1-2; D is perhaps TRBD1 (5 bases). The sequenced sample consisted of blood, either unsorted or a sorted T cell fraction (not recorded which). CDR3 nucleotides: TGCAGTGCCAAGGAAAAGGGAAGGGACGGCTACACCTTC. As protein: CSAKEKGRDGYTF.